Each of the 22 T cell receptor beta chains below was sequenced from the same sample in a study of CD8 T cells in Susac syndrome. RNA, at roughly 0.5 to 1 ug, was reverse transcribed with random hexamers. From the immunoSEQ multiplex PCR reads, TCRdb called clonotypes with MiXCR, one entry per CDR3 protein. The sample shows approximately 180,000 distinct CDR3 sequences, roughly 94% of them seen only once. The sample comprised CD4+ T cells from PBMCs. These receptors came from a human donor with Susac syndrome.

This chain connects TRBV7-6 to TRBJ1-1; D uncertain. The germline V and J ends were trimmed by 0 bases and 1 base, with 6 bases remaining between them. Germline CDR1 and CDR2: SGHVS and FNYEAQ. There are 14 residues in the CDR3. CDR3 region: CASSLAGQNTEAFF. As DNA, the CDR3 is TGTGCCAGCAGCTTAGCCGGGCAGAACACTGAAGCTTTCTTT.

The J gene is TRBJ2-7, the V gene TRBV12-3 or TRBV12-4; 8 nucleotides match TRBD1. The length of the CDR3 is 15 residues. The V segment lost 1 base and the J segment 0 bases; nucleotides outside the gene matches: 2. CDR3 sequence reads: CASSLGQGASYEQYF. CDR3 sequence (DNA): TGTGCCAGCAGTTTAGGGCAGGGGGCCTCCTACGAGCAGTACTTC.

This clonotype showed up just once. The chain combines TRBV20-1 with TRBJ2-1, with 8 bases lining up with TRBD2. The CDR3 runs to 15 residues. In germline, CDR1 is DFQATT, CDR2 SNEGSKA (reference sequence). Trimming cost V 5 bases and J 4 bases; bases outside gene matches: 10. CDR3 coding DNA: TGCAGTGCTGCGCCGGGGAGCGGGGGATACAATGAGCAGTTCTTC. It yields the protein CSAAPGSGGYNEQFF.

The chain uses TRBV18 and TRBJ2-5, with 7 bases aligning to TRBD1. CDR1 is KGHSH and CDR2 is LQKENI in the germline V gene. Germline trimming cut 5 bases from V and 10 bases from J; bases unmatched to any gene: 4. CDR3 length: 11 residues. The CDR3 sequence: CASSATGNQYF. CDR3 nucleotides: TGTGCCAGCTCAGCGACAGGGAACCAGTACTTC.

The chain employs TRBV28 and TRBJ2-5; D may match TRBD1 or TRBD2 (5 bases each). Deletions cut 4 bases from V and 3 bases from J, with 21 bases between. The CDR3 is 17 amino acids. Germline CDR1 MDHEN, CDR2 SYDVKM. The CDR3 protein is CASSYYSSGTLKETQYF. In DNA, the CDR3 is TGTGCCAGCAGTTATTATTCCTCCGGGACCCTCAAAGAGACCCAGTACTTC.

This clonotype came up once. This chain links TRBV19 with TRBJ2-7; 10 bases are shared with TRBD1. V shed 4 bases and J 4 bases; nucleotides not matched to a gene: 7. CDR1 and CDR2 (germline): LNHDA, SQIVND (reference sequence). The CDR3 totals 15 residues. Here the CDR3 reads CASSSSGTGEYEQYF. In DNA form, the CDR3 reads TGTGCCAGTAGTAGCTCCGGGACAGGGGAATACGAGCAGTACTTC.

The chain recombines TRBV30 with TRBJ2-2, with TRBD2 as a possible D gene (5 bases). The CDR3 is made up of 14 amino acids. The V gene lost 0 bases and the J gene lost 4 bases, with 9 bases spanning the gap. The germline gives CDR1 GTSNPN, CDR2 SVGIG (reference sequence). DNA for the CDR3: TGTGCCTGGAGTGTTGCGGGTTCCACCGGGGAGCTGTTTTTT. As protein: CAWSVAGSTGELFF.

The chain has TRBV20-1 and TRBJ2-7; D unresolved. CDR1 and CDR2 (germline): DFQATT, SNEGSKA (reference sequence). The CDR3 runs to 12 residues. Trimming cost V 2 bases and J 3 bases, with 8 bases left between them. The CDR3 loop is CSARSQSYEQYF. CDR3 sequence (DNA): TGCAGTGCTAGAAGTCAGAGCTACGAGCAGTACTTC.

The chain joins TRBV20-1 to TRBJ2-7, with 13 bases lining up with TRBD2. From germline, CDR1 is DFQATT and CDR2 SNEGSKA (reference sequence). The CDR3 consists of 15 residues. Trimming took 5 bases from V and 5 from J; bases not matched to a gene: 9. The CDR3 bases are TGCAGTGCTTCAGAAGGACTAGCGGGAGTCAACGAGCAGTACTTC. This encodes CSASEGLAGVNEQYF.

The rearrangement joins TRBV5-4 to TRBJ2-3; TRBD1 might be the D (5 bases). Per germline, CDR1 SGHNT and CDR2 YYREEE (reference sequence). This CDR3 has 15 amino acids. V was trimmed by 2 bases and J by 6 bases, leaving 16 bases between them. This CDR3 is CASSLQAHSADTQYF. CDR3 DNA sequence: TGTGCCAGCAGCTTACAGGCCCATTCGGCGGATACGCAGTATTTT.

The CDR3 reads CASSQDLGISPLHF. Here the CDR3 DNA reads TGTGCCAGCAGCCAAGACTTGGGAATTTCACCCCTCCACTTT. The chain links TRBV3-1 to TRBJ1-6; D is unresolved. The CDR3 is made up of 14 amino acids. V was cut by 0 bases and J by 9 bases, with 9 bases left in between. Germline lookup yields CDR1 LGHDT and CDR2 YNNKEL (reference sequence).

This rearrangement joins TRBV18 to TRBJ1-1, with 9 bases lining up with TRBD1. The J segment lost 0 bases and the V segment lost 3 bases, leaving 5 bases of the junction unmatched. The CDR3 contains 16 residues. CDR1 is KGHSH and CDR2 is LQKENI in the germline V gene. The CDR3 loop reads CASSPDRGSLNTEAFF. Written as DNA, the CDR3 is TGTGCCAGCTCACCGGACAGGGGCTCCCTGAACACTGAAGCTTTCTTT.

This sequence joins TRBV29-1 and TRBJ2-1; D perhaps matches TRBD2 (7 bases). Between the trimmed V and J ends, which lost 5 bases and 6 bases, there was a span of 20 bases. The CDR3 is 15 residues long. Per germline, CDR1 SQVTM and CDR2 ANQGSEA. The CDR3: CSVWGGQGGSNEQFF. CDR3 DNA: TGCAGCGTTTGGGGGGGGCAGGGTGGGTCCAATGAGCAGTTCTTC.

The CDR3 loop is CSARISGRRNEQFF. CDR3 nucleotides: TGCAGTGCTAGGATTAGCGGGAGGAGGAATGAGCAGTTCTTC. This chain connects TRBV20-1 to TRBJ2-1; 10 positions match TRBD2. Germline V gives CDR1 DFQATT, CDR2 SNEGSKA (reference sequence). The CDR3 totals 14 residues. Unmatched junction bases numbered 6, after V lost 3 bases and J lost 7 bases.

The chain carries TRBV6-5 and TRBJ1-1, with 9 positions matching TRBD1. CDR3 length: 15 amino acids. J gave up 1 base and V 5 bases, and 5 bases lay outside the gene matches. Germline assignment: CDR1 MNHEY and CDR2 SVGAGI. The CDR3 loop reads CASSKLGQGNTEAFF. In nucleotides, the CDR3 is TGTGCCAGCAGTAAATTGGGACAGGGGAACACTGAAGCTTTCTTT.

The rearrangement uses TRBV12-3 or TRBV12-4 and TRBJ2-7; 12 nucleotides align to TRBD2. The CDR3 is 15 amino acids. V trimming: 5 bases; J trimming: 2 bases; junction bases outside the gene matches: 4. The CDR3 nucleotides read TGTGCCAGCAGTGCCTGGACTAGCGGGACCTACGAGCAGTACTTC. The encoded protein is CASSAWTSGTYEQYF.

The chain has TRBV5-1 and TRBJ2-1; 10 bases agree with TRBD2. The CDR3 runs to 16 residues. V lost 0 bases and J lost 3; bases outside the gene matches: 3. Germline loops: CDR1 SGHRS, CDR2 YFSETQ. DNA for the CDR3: TGCGCCAGCAGCTTGGCCGGGACTAGCGACTACAATGAGCAGTTCTTC. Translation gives CASSLAGTSDYNEQFF.

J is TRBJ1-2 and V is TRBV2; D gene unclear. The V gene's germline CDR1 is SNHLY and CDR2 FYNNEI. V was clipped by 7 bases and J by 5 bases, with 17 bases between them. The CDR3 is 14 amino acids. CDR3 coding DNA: TGTGCCAGCACCATCTTCCCCGGGTGGTATGGCTACACCTTC. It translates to CASTIFPGWYGYTF.

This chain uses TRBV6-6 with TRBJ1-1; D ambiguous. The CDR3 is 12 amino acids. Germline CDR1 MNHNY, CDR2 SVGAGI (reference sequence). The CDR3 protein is CAAHAGSSEAFF. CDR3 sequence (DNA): TGTGCAGCTCACGCGGGATCCTCTGAAGCTTTCTTT.

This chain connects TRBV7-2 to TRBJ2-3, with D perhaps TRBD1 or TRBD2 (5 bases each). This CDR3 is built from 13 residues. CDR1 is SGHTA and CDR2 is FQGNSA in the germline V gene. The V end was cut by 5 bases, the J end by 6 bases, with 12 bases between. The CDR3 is CASSQGWRDTQYF. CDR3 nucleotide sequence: TGTGCCAGCAGCCAGGGCTGGAGGGATACGCAGTATTTT.

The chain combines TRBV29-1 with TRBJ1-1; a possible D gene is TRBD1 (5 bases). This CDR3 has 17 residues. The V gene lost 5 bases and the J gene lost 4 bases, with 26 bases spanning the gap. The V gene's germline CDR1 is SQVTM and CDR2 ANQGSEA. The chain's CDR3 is CSVPTHGDPGGSTEAFF. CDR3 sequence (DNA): TGCAGCGTTCCGACCCACGGTGACCCCGGGGGGAGCACTGAAGCTTTCTTT.

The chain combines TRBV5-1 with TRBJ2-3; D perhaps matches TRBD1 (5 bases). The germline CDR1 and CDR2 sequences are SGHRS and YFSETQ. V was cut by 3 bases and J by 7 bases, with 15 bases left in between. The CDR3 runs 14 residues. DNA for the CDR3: TGCGCCAGCAGCTCGTTGACAGTATCGAATACGCAGTATTTT. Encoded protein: CASSSLTVSNTQYF.